These 24 T cell receptor beta chains originate from one sample sequenced in a study of immune evolution from preneoplasia to lung adenocarcinoma. The method was immunoSEQ multiplex PCR; TCRdb's version includes in-frame clones alone and lacks a portion of them. The sample has tens of thousands of clones, less than 80% seen once. Sequencing was carried out using FFPE invasive lung adenocarcinoma tissue. The receptor source for this set is a person in their sixties or seventies with lung adenocarcinoma.

This clone was counted between two and nine times. The gene calls are TRBV5-1 and TRBJ2-3; 11 positions agree with TRBD2. The J segment lost 0 bases and the V segment lost 5 bases, leaving 5 bases of the junction unmatched. Germline V gene data show CDR1 as SGHRS and CDR2 as YFSETQ. The CDR3 spans 16 residues. CDR3 sequence (DNA): TGCGCCAGCAGACTCGGACTAGCGGGCAGCACAGATACGCAGTATTTT. As protein: CASRLGLAGSTDTQYF.

The chain links TRBV11-2 to TRBJ2-2; 10 bases line up with TRBD2. The J segment lost 5 bases and the V segment lost 0 bases, leaving 6 bases of the junction unmatched. From germline, CDR1 is SGHAT and CDR2 FQNNGV. The CDR3 totals 17 residues. This CDR3 is CASSLESLAGVTGELFF. The CDR3 DNA reads as TGTGCCAGCAGCTTAGAAAGCCTAGCGGGAGTTACCGGGGAGCTGTTTTTT.

The rearrangement uses TRBV5-1 and TRBJ1-4; D gene unclear. V was cut by 7 bases and J by 0 bases, with 13 bases left in between. This CDR3 contains 15 residues. Germline CDR1 is SGHRS and CDR2 is YFSETQ. As DNA, the CDR3 is TGCGCCAGCCGGCTGGGTGTGGCAACTAATGAAAAACTGTTTTTT. Protein sequence: CASRLGVATNEKLFF.

The CDR3 protein is CASSLHDPVADTQYF. In DNA, the CDR3 is TGTGCCAGCAGCCTCCACGATCCTGTAGCAGATACGCAGTATTTT. The chain employs TRBV7-8 and TRBJ2-3; no firm D call. This CDR3 is 15 amino acids long. Between the trimmed V and J ends, which lost 5 bases and 4 bases, there was a span of 16 bases. Germline V gives CDR1 SGHVS, CDR2 FQNEAQ. Variable domain in full (rest from reference TRBV7-8 and TRBJ2-3): GAGVSQSPRYKVAKRGQDVALRCDPISGHVSLFWYQQALGQGPEFLTYFQNEAQLDKSGLPSDRFFAERPEGSVSTLKIQRTQQEDSAVYLCASSLHDPVADTQYFGPGTRLTVL.

The chain couples TRBV7-2 to TRBJ1-3; D is perhaps TRBD1 (6 bases). The CDR3 runs 15 residues. V was shortened by 4 bases and J by 6 bases, with 16 bases between the two germline ends. Looked up from germline, CDR1 is SGHTA and CDR2 is FQGNSA. The CDR3 here is CASSSRRGGKNTIYF. CDR3 coding DNA: TGTGCCAGCAGCTCCCGGAGAGGGGGGAAAAACACCATATATTTT.

V gene TRBV19 combines with J gene TRBJ1-5; the D gene is possibly TRBD1 (6 bases). The germline V gene has CDR1 LNHDA and CDR2 SQIVND (reference sequence). Trimming took 1 base from V and 6 from J, leaving 7 bases between them. The CDR3 contains 13 residues. The CDR3 loop reads CASSIGGAQPQHF. The CDR3 nucleotides read TGTGCCAGTAGTATAGGGGGGGCTCAGCCCCAGCATTTT.

In the case of this clone: The junction and the germline gene differ at one end; a read error may be behind it. This chain connects TRBV28 to TRBJ2-7; D remains ambiguous. CDR3 length: 12 residues. Germline V gives CDR1 MDHEN, CDR2 SYDVKM. In DNA form, the CDR3 reads TGTGCCAACAGTGTAAGCTCCTACGAGCAGTACTTC. This translates into CANSVSSYEQYF.

The V and J genes are TRBV4-2 and TRBJ2-2; 9 nucleotides line up with TRBD1. Per germline, CDR1 LGHNA and CDR2 YNFKEQ. CDR3 length equals 16 residues. The V segment lost 3 bases and the J segment 3 bases; nucleotides outside the gene matches: 5. As DNA, the CDR3 is TGTGCCAGCAGCCAGTGGACAGGGGACGACACCGGGGAGCTGTTTTTT. This codes for CASSQWTGDDTGELFF.

The chain uses TRBV29-1 and TRBJ1-2; weak D call: TRBD1 (5 bases). Trimming cost V 4 bases and J 4 bases, with 13 bases left between them. Germline CDR1 and CDR2: SQVTM and ANQGSEA. The CDR3 contains 13 residues. Here the CDR3 DNA reads TGCAGCGTTGGGGACTTTCCAAGCTATGGCTACACCTTC. It translates to CSVGDFPSYGYTF. The complete variable domain, with remaining parts taken from reference TRBV29-1 and TRBJ1-2, reads SAVISQKPSRDICQRGTSLTIQCQVDSQVTMMFWYRQQPGQSLTLIATANQGSEATYESGFVIDKFPISRPNLTFSTLTVSNMSPEDSSIYLCSVGDFPSYGYTFGSGTRLTVV.

V and J are TRBV28 and TRBJ2-3; D is ambiguous. The germline gives CDR1 MDHEN, CDR2 SYDVKM. The CDR3 extends over 15 amino acids. Deletions cut 5 bases from V and 1 base from J, with 13 bases between. The CDR3 nucleotides are TGTGCCAGCAGTATAACGGGTAGGGGCACAGATACGCAGTATTTT. Its translation is CASSITGRGTDTQYF.

The V and J genes are TRBV18 and TRBJ2-3; possible D gene TRBD1, 6 bases. This CDR3 is built from 14 residues. V lost 4 bases and J 4 bases, leaving 12 bases between the germline ends. Germline CDR1 KGHSH, CDR2 LQKENI. The CDR3, as DNA: TGTGCCAGCTCACTACAGGGTCGGGCAGATACGCAGTATTTT. Translation: CASSLQGRADTQYF.

The gene calls are TRBV28 and TRBJ2-7; 9 bases line up with TRBD1. The CDR3 totals 15 residues. Germline V gives CDR1 MDHEN, CDR2 SYDVKM. The junction had 6 bases not matched to a gene; V was cut back by 6 bases and J by 0 bases. The CDR3 coding sequence is TGTGCCAGCAGCACCCGGACAGGGGCCTCCTACGAGCAGTACTTC. Translation: CASSTRTGASYEQYF. The whole variable domain, remainder taken from reference TRBV28 and TRBJ2-7, is DVKVTQSSRYLVKRTGEKVFLECVQDMDHENMFWYRQDPGLGLRLIYFSYDVKMKEKGDIPEGYSVSREKKERFSLILESASTNQTSMYLCASSTRTGASYEQYFGPGTRLTVT.

The rearrangement links TRBV7-9 to TRBJ1-1; tentatively, D is TRBD1 (6 bases). The CDR3 is 15 residues long. Germline lookup yields CDR1 SEHNR and CDR2 FQNEAQ (reference sequence). The germline V and J ends were trimmed by 2 bases and 0 bases, with 10 bases remaining between them. The CDR3 DNA reads as TGTGCCAGCAGCTTATGGGGGCCACTGAACACTGAAGCTTTCTTT. Translated: CASSLWGPLNTEAFF.

The V and J genes are TRBV15 and TRBJ1-2, with 9 bases fitting TRBD1. J was trimmed by 7 bases and V by 3 bases; bases with no gene match: 12. This CDR3 region has 16 residues. Per the germline V gene, CDR1 is LNHNV and CDR2 is YYDKDF (reference sequence). The CDR3 nucleotides are TGTGCCACCAGCAGCCAAAAGACGGGGACAGGGAGTGGCTACACCTTC. Its translation: CATSSQKTGTGSGYTF.

The chain has TRBV9 and TRBJ2-1, with D possibly being TRBD1 (5 bases). The V end was cut by 4 bases, the J end by 5 bases, with 10 bases between. Germline V lookup: CDR1 SGDLS, CDR2 YYNGEE. The CDR3 is made up of 13 amino acids. The chain's CDR3 is CASSSQTDNEQFF. CDR3 bases: TGTGCCAGCAGCTCCCAGACAGACAATGAGCAGTTCTTC.

The chain carries TRBV19 and TRBJ2-1, with D perhaps matching TRBD1 (6 bases). Germline CDR1 is LNHDA and CDR2 is SQIVND (reference sequence). The CDR3 loop spans 15 amino acids. Trimming left V 5 bases short and J 1 base short, with 12 bases between. CDR3 DNA sequence: TGTGCCAGTAGTGTGGCAGGGGAGTCCTACAATGAGCAGTTCTTC. Protein sequence: CASSVAGESYNEQFF.

This chain joins TRBV25-1 and TRBJ2-3, with 11 positions matching TRBD2. CDR3 length: 18 residues. Per germline, CDR1 MGHDK and CDR2 SYGVNS. Trimming took 4 bases from V and 2 from J; bases not matched to a gene: 11. In DNA, the CDR3 is TGTGCCAGCAGTGCGGGGCTAGCGGGAGGTCCCCTCACAGATACGCAGTATTTT. Translation: CASSAGLAGGPLTDTQYF.

The J gene is TRBJ1-3, the V gene TRBV9; no definite D call. Germline V CDR1 and CDR2: SGDLS, YYNGEE. CDR3 length: 14 residues. Trimming stripped 5 bases from V and 4 bases from J, with 13 bases between. CDR3 sequence: CASSGMRLGNTIYF. In DNA, the CDR3 is TGTGCCAGCAGTGGGATGCGTCTGGGAAACACCATATATTTT.

V is TRBV30 and J is TRBJ2-3; TRBD1 might be the D (6 bases). With 7 bases removed from V and 0 bases from J, the gap between germline ends came to 11 bases. Germline CDR1 reads GTSNPN; CDR2 reads SVGIG (reference sequence). The CDR3 consists of 13 residues. The CDR3 coding sequence is TGTGCCTACCGACAGGTTAGCACAGATACGCAGTATTTT. This codes for CAYRQVSTDTQYF.

The gene calls are TRBV6-5 and TRBJ1-1; unclear D gene. Trimming took off 0 bases at V and 7 bases at J, with 9 bases between the two ends. CDR1 and CDR2 from the germline V gene are MNHEY and SVGAGI. This CDR3 contains 13 residues. CDR3 nucleotides: TGTGCCAGCAGTTACTCGGGCAGCCTTGAAGCTTTCTTT. As protein: CASSYSGSLEAFF.

The genes are TRBV28 and TRBJ2-1; 12 bases line up with TRBD2. This CDR3 comprises 16 residues. Germline-derived CDR1 and CDR2 are MDHEN and SYDVKM. V lost 6 bases to trimming and J lost 1 base; unmatched junction nucleotides: 4. For the CDR3, the DNA is TGTGCCAGCAGCTCCCTAGCGGGAGGGTCCTACAATGAGCAGTTCTTC. Translating it yields CASSSLAGGSYNEQFF.

The rearrangement joins TRBV18 to TRBJ2-2, with D perhaps matching TRBD1 (5 bases). The CDR3 runs 17 residues. The V gene's germline CDR1 is KGHSH and CDR2 LQKENI. V was trimmed by 6 bases and J by 0 bases, leaving 17 bases between them. CDR3 nucleotide sequence: TGTGCCAGCTCGCGAAATCAGGGTATCACGAACACCGGGGAGCTGTTTTTT. The encoded protein is CASSRNQGITNTGELFF.

V and J are TRBV6-5 and TRBJ2-3; 7 nucleotides agree with TRBD2. This CDR3 contains 13 residues. V shed 0 bases and J 10 bases; nucleotides not matched to a gene: 4. Per germline, CDR1 MNHEY and CDR2 SVGAGI. DNA for the CDR3: TGTGCCAGCAGTTACTCGCGGGGGATAGCGCAGTATTTT. It yields the protein CASSYSRGIAQYF.

This chain joins TRBV19 and TRBJ2-3; D is undetermined. The CDR3 has 13 amino acids. The V gene's germline CDR1 is LNHDA and CDR2 SQIVND (reference sequence). V was pared by 7 bases and J by 3 bases, with 11 bases between. The CDR3 protein is CASNRASTDTQYF. The CDR3 DNA reads as TGTGCCAGTAATAGGGCGTCTACAGATACGCAGTATTTT.